The 29 T cell receptor beta chains below all came from one sample that was sequenced in a study of shared clonotypes between healthy human individuals. The protocol was immunoSEQ multiplex PCR, while the TCRdb copy is restricted to in-frame clones and leaves out a portion. Altogether 2 million to 2.5 million clones are present, roughly 94% being singletons, with the ten largest covering under 0.15%. Sequenced material: naive CD4+ T cells sorted from blood. The subset denotes: CD45RA+ positively selected. The receptor set was obtained from a man between 18 and 29 years old in good health.

This clone was detected only once. The chain combines TRBV5-4 with TRBJ2-6; 9 nucleotides line up with TRBD1. CDR1 SGHNT and CDR2 YYREEE come from the germline V gene (reference sequence). V shed 5 bases, J shed 0 bases, and the junction held 3 bases outside the gene matches. The CDR3 runs to 16 residues. The CDR3 DNA reads TGTGCCAGCAGTACAGGGGGCCGCTCTGGGGCCAACGTCCTGACTTTC. Its protein product is CASSTGGRSGANVLTF.

The J gene is TRBJ2-1, the V gene TRBV6-1; D gene unclear. V gave up 5 bases and J gave up 0 bases, with 11 bases separating them. Germline values: CDR1 MNHNS, CDR2 SASEGT. This CDR3 contains 15 residues. The CDR3 region has the DNA TGTGCCAGCAGTCAGGAGCCTAGCTCCTACAATGAGCAGTTCTTC. Translation: CASSQEPSSYNEQFF.

This clone was seen a single time. This sequence joins TRBV5-1 and TRBJ2-1; unclear D gene. The CDR3 is made up of 12 amino acids. The germline gives CDR1 SGHRS, CDR2 YFSETQ. The ends were cut back, 2 bases at V and 10 bases at J, with 10 bases in the middle. The CDR3 loop reads CASSFGRTEQFF. As DNA, the CDR3 is TGCGCCAGCAGCTTTGGCAGGACCGAGCAGTTCTTC.

The rearrangement links TRBV6-6 to TRBJ2-3; tentatively, D is TRBD2 (7 bases). The CDR3 totals 15 residues. The V gene's germline CDR1 is MNHNY and CDR2 SVGAGI (reference sequence). Trimming took off 6 bases at V and 1 base at J, with 14 bases between the two ends. The CDR3 DNA follows: TGTGCCAGCAGAAGACGGGGGGCGGGCACAGATACGCAGTATTTT. This encodes CASRRRGAGTDTQYF.

This clone was counted once. The genes are TRBV9 and TRBJ2-3, with 11 bases aligning to TRBD2. V lost 0 bases and J lost 0; bases outside the gene matches: 6. Germline CDR1 reads SGDLS; CDR2 reads YYNGEE. This CDR3 spans 18 amino acids. The CDR3 loop reads CASSVALAGGLSTDTQYF. As DNA, the CDR3 is TGTGCCAGCAGCGTAGCTCTAGCGGGAGGTCTCAGCACAGATACGCAGTATTTT.

The V gene is TRBV9, the J gene TRBJ2-5; 7 bases fit TRBD2. Germline V gives CDR1 SGDLS, CDR2 YYNGEE. The CDR3 contains 16 residues. Germline trimming cut 0 bases from V and 1 base from J; bases unmatched to any gene: 6. This CDR3 is CASSVASLAVQETQYF. The CDR3 coding sequence is TGTGCCAGCAGCGTAGCTTCCCTAGCGGTCCAAGAGACCCAGTACTTC.

A word on this clone: Other nucleotide sequences from this sample produce the same CDR3. This rearrangement joins TRBV5-4 to TRBJ2-5; 8 bases match TRBD1. This CDR3 has 14 residues. Germline CDR1 and CDR2: SGHNT and YYREEE (reference sequence). V trimming: 3 bases; J trimming: 3 bases; junction bases outside the gene matches: 4. CDR3 bases: TGTGCCAGCAGCTCCAGGGGGCGCGAAGAGACCCAGTACTTC. Translated: CASSSRGREETQYF.

The V gene is TRBV18, the J gene TRBJ2-7, with a tentative D call TRBD2 (5 bases). V was shortened by 2 bases and J by 6 bases, with 14 bases between the two germline ends. Germline CDR1 KGHSH, CDR2 LQKENI. The CDR3 extends over 14 amino acids. CDR3 DNA: TGTGCCAGCTCACCAGTAGGGAGCAGCTCCGAGCAGTACTTC. Amino acid sequence: CASSPVGSSSEQYF.

The chain carries TRBV5-5 and TRBJ1-1; D remains unclear. CDR3 size: 14 residues. CDR1 and CDR2 from the germline V gene are SGHKS and YYEKEE (reference sequence). The V end was cut by 6 bases, the J end by 5 bases, with 17 bases between. This CDR3 is CASTPDPFLTEAFF. CDR3 in DNA: TGTGCCAGCACTCCGGACCCCTTTCTTACTGAAGCTTTCTTT.

The genes are TRBV7-2 and TRBJ1-4; no definite D call. CDR1 and CDR2 (germline): SGHTA, FQGNSA. Trimming took off 4 bases at V and 8 bases at J, with 8 bases between the two ends. The CDR3 totals 12 residues. The CDR3 DNA reads TGTGCCAGCAGCTCCTACCCCGAAAAACTGTTTTTT. This translates into CASSSYPEKLFF.

The rearrangement joins TRBV6-5 to TRBJ2-6; D remains ambiguous. CDR3 length equals 14 residues. V was pared by 7 bases and J by 0 bases, with 7 bases between. Looked up from germline, CDR1 is MNHEY and CDR2 is SVGAGI. The CDR3 DNA reads TGTGCCAGCACCCGGTACTCTGGGGCCAACGTCCTGACTTTC. It codes for CASTRYSGANVLTF.

The V gene is TRBV6-5, the J gene TRBJ1-2; the match to TRBD1 covers 7 bases. V trimming: 0 bases; J trimming: 4 bases; junction bases outside the gene matches: 5. CDR1 is MNHEY, CDR2 SVGAGI, per germline. CDR3 length: 15 residues. Here the CDR3 DNA reads TGTGCCAGCAGTTACTCGTACAGGGGTATCTATGGCTACACCTTC. Its protein is CASSYSYRGIYGYTF.

This chain connects TRBV6-5 to TRBJ2-1; D is uncertain. This CDR3 has 14 amino acids. The germline V gene encodes CDR1 MNHEY and CDR2 SVGAGI. V was pared by 2 bases and J by 0 bases, with 5 bases between. CDR3 amino acids: CASSYRSSYNEQFF. CDR3 nucleotides: TGTGCCAGCAGTTACCGGAGCTCCTACAATGAGCAGTTCTTC.

V gene TRBV7-2 combines with J gene TRBJ2-7; 13 bases fit TRBD2. The germline gives CDR1 SGHTA, CDR2 FQGNSA. The V and J ends lost 5 bases and 4 bases, in that order; junction bases with no gene match: 5. CDR3 size: 15 residues. CDR3 protein: CASSGRTSGSYEQYF. Here the CDR3 DNA reads TGTGCCAGCAGCGGTAGGACTAGCGGGAGTTACGAGCAGTACTTC.

This chain links TRBV6-1 with TRBJ1-6; D may be TRBD1 (6 bases). V lost 11 bases, J lost 5 bases, and 19 bases lay in between. CDR1 MNHNS and CDR2 SASEGT come from the germline V gene. This CDR3 contains 15 residues. The CDR3 region has the DNA TGTGCCGGTCAGGAGGGGGGATGGAATAATTCACCCCTCCACTTT. Translation gives CAGQEGGWNNSPLHF.

J is TRBJ1-2 and V is TRBV19; unclear D gene. The germline CDR1 and CDR2 sequences are LNHDA and SQIVND (reference sequence). CDR3 length equals 13 residues. V lost 5 bases to trimming and J lost 8 bases, with 15 bases between them. CDR3 sequence (DNA): TGTGCCAGTAGTGTTGGAAGTTCGGGAGGCTACACCTTC. Translation gives CASSVGSSGGYTF. Complete variable domain (other parts from reference TRBV19 and TRBJ1-2): DGGITQSPKYLFRKEGQNVTLSCEQNLNHDAMYWYRQDPGQGLRLIYYSQIVNDFQKGDIAEGYSVSREKKESFPLTVTSAQKNPTAFYLCASSVGSSGGYTFGSGTRLTVV.

The chain uses TRBV11-2 and TRBJ2-7; TRBD2 matches 7 bases. Trimming at V came to 0 bases and at J to 4 bases, leaving 0 bases not matched to a gene. Looked up from germline, CDR1 is SGHAT and CDR2 is FQNNGV. The CDR3 consists of 13 residues. The CDR3 sequence: CASSLEGGYEQYF. DNA of the CDR3: TGTGCCAGCAGCTTAGAGGGGGGGTACGAGCAGTACTTC. The complete variable domain, with remaining parts taken from reference TRBV11-2 and TRBJ2-7, reads EAGVAQSPRYKIIEKRQSVAFWCNPISGHATLYWYQQILGQGPKLLIQFQNNGVVDDSQLPKDRFSAERLKGVDSTLKIQPAKLEDSAVYLCASSLEGGYEQYFGPGTRLTVT.

The rearrangement joins TRBV4-3 to TRBJ2-1; 11 bases agree with TRBD2. The V segment lost 4 bases and the J segment 4 bases; nucleotides outside the gene matches: 9. The CDR3 sequence is 17 residues long. Germline loops: CDR1 LGHNA, CDR2 YSLEER. The CDR3 loop reads CASSLQTSGSAYNEQFF. CDR3 coding DNA: TGCGCCAGCAGCCTTCAAACTAGCGGGAGCGCTTACAATGAGCAGTTCTTC.

For the CDR3, the DNA is TGTGCCAGCAGAGTCCGGGGCACAGATACGCAGTATTTT. Translation gives CASRVRGTDTQYF. The chain uses TRBV2 and TRBJ2-3; D is undetermined. This CDR3 region has 13 residues. Trimming took 6 bases from V and 1 from J, leaving 8 bases between them. Germline values: CDR1 SNHLY, CDR2 FYNNEI.

The rearrangement links TRBV4-1 to TRBJ2-5; TRBD2 aligns across 8 bases. There are 16 residues in the CDR3. The V gene's germline CDR1 is MGHRA and CDR2 YSYEKL. Losses at the gene ends were 1 base for V and 4 bases for J; bases not matched to a gene: 8. In DNA form, the CDR3 reads TGCGCCAGCAGCCAAGTGGGGACTAGGGGGGGAGAGACCCAGTACTTC. Translated: CASSQVGTRGGETQYF.

The chain links TRBV4-1 to TRBJ2-1, with 8 bases identical to TRBD1. The germline gives CDR1 MGHRA, CDR2 YSYEKL. This CDR3 contains 15 residues. Unmatched junction bases numbered 4, after V lost 4 bases and J lost 2 bases. CDR3: CASSRDRPTYNEQFF. The CDR3 DNA sequence: TGCGCCAGCAGCCGGGACAGGCCTACCTACAATGAGCAGTTCTTC.

The CDR3 sequence is CASSRMRTGTGDTQYF. The CDR3 coding sequence is TGTGCCAGCAGCCGAATGAGGACAGGTACGGGGGATACGCAGTATTTT. The chain recombines TRBV7-9 with TRBJ2-3; 7 nucleotides match TRBD1. V lost 5 bases to trimming and J lost 6 bases; unmatched junction nucleotides: 14. The CDR3 sequence is 16 residues long. Germline CDR1 SEHNR, CDR2 FQNEAQ (reference sequence).

V is TRBV11-2 and J is TRBJ1-1, with TRBD1 identical over 10 bases. The CDR3 contains 16 residues. CDR1 SGHAT and CDR2 FQNNGV come from the germline V gene. V dropped 5 bases and J dropped 7; count of bases not matched to a gene: 13. The CDR3, as DNA: TGTGCCAGCAGCCCGATAGGGGGACAGGGGTCCCGTGAAGCTTTCTTT. It translates to CASSPIGGQGSREAFF.

This clone showed up just once. The chain employs TRBV5-8 and TRBJ1-1; D unresolved. Trimming took off 4 bases at V and 11 bases at J, with 18 bases between the two ends. Germline CDR1 SGHTS, CDR2 YDEGEE. The CDR3 is 13 amino acids. The CDR3: CASSRRNSLGAFF. The CDR3 nucleotides read TGTGCCAGCAGCCGAAGGAACAGCTTGGGGGCTTTCTTT. Full variable domain (rest looked up from reference TRBV5-8 and TRBJ1-1): EAGVTQSPTHLIKTRGQQATLRCSPISGHTSVYWYQQALGLGLQFLLWYDEGEERNRGNFPPRFSGRQFPNYSSELNVNALELEDSALYLCASSRRNSLGAFFGQGTRLTVV.

The genes are TRBV11-2 and TRBJ1-1; D possibly corresponds to TRBD1 (6 bases). The CDR3 has 14 residues. Per the germline V gene, CDR1 is SGHAT and CDR2 is FQNNGV. Trimming left V 6 bases short and J 1 base short, with 12 bases between. CDR3: CASSHKQGNTEAFF. The CDR3 bases are TGTGCCAGCAGTCATAAACAGGGGAACACTGAAGCTTTCTTT.

This clone was seen only once. This chain links TRBV29-1 with TRBJ2-4, with D unclear. Germline V gene sequence: CDR1 SQVTM, CDR2 ANQGSEA. Trimming left V 2 bases short and J 7 bases short, with 9 bases between. The CDR3 is 12 residues long. CDR3 bases: TGCAGCGTTGAACAGTTCGGGAACATTCAGTACTTC. It translates to CSVEQFGNIQYF.

V usage is TRBV5-1 and J usage is TRBJ1-5; D gene unclear. CDR1 and CDR2 from the germline V gene are SGHRS and YFSETQ. V lost 0 bases, J lost 7 bases, and 14 bases lay in between. This CDR3 has 15 amino acids. The CDR3 sequence: CASSLESFGGQPQHF. The CDR3 DNA is TGCGCCAGCAGCTTGGAGTCGTTTGGTGGGCAGCCCCAGCATTTT. The full variable domain, with the rest looked up from reference TRBV5-1 and TRBJ1-5, is KAGVTQTPRYLIKTRGQQVTLSCSPISGHRSVSWYQQTPGQGLQFLFEYFSETQRNKGNFPGRFSGRQFSNSRSEMNVSTLELGDSALYLCASSLESFGGQPQHFGDGTRLSIL.

The chain employs TRBV30 and TRBJ1-3; D possibly corresponds to TRBD1 (6 bases). Trimming shortened V by 6 bases and J by 0 bases, and 12 bases separated the two germline ends. Germline V gives CDR1 GTSNPN, CDR2 SVGIG (reference sequence). This CDR3 contains 14 residues. CDR3 in amino acids: CACARQVSGNTIYF. CDR3 nucleotide sequence: TGTGCCTGTGCAAGACAGGTCTCTGGAAACACCATATATTTT. Combining the CDR3 with reference TRBV30 and TRBJ1-3 gives the whole variable domain SQTIHQWPATLVQPVGSPLSLECTVEGTSNPNLYWYRQAAGRGLQLLFYSVGIGQISSEVPQNLSASRPQDRQFILSSKKLLLSDSGFYLCACARQVSGNTIYFGEGSWLTVV.

In DNA form, the CDR3 reads TGTGCCAGCAGCTTGGGTAGCGGGGGGGCCTGGGAGACCCAGTACTTC. Protein sequence: CASSLGSGGAWETQYF. This chain joins TRBV5-4 and TRBJ2-5, with 11 positions matching TRBD2. Looked up from germline, CDR1 is SGHNT and CDR2 is YYREEE (reference sequence). This CDR3 is built from 16 residues. V shed 0 bases and J 5 bases; nucleotides not matched to a gene: 6.